The clone carrying this TCR beta chain has only a few counts. Profiling relied on immunoSEQ multiplex PCR, and the TCRdb table lists in-frame clones only, not all of them. The sample records around 100,000 clones, about three quarters being singletons. This sample is part of a study of blood T cell repertoires in COVID-19. In the study overall: PBMCs, B-cell-depleted T cells, or T cells were the source of the cDNA or gDNA that made up the material.

Germline V gene lookup returns CDR1 MNHEY and CDR2 SVGEGT. Trimming took 5 bases from V and 6 from J; bases not matched to a gene: 6. The CDR3 runs 15 residues. Sequences were obtained from peripheral blood. The TCR comes from a man older than 75 with acute or convalescent COVID-19. V is TRBV6-2 or TRBV6-3 and J is TRBJ2-3; TRBD2 agrees at 12 bases. CDR3 sequence: CASSPWTSGDDTQYF. The CDR3 coding sequence is TGTGCCAGCAGTCCCTGGACTAGCGGGGATGATACGCAGTATTTT.